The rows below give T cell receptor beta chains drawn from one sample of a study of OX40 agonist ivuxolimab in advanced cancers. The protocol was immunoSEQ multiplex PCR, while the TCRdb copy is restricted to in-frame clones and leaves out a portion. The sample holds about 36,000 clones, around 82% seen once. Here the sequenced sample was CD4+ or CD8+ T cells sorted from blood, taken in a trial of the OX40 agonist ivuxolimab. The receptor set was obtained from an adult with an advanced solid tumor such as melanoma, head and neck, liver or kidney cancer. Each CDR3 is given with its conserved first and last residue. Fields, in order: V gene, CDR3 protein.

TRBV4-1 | CASSFTVHSSYEQYF
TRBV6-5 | CASSYGGANTEAFF
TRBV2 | CASRRGQGDNQPQHF
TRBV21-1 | CASSKWARVECVEKLFF
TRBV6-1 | CASSDLREQYF
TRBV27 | CASRGTGTNYGYTF
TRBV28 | CASTAGTSPLHF
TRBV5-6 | CASSLSPGLSSVYEQYF
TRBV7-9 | CASSRDRIEAFF
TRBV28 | CASSFGLREGQSMVASYEQYF
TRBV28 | CASSPSGGHYEQYF
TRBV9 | CASSEGAGTTGELFF
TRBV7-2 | CASSPVVGGAYGELFF
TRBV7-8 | CASSYYNEQFF
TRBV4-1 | CASSHGTGYEQFF
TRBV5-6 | CASSLWASGSYEQYF
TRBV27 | CASSLSIAGGPSRETQYF
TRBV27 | CASRGGNEQFF
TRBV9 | CASSSGGGEQFF
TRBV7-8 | CASSSSTGELFF
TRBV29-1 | CSVVWWTSGGDEQFF
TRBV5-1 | CASSSNYFEQFF
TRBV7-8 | CASSPGDEQYF
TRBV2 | CASSGLDSPYNEQFF
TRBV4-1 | CASSLSLDRPYEQYF
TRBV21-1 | CASSTRTASTDTQYF
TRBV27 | CASSDRGGNSPLHF
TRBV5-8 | CASSSPPGEQYF
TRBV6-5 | CASSYSNGLNSPLHF
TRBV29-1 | CSVEGGPDSNTEAFF
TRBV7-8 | CASGGGYTGELFF
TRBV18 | CASSPPTQTTGELFF
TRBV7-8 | CASSLSPGGYGYTF
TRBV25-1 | CASSGPSGPGLGYNEQFF
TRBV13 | CASSFSGGEGTDTQYF
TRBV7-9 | CASSFPVRGGAFF
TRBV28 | CASSLGRGPSTEAFF
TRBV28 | CASSLLQVPPNSPLHF
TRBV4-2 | CASSQEPTGELFF
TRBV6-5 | CASSSGQGISEAFF
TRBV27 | CASSPWDHGGGETQYF
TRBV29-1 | CSVVPAGEFTDTQYF
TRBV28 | CASRSFISPEGAPLHF
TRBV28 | CASSFSAASTDTQYF
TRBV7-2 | CASSSANSYEQYF
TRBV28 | CASSFTGPYYGYTF
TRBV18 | CASSPGLAEETQYF
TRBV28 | CASSPGTRMAAKNIQYF
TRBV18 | CASSPGGMNTGELFF
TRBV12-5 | CASGPGNEQFF
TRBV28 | CASSSLRLADTQYF
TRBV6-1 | CASSEIEGMGGYTF
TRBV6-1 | CAIPTSGRNEQFF
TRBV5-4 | CASSSQGTGNTIYF
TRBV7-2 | CASSLVPGKTNYGYTF
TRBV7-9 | CASSILKHGDEQFF